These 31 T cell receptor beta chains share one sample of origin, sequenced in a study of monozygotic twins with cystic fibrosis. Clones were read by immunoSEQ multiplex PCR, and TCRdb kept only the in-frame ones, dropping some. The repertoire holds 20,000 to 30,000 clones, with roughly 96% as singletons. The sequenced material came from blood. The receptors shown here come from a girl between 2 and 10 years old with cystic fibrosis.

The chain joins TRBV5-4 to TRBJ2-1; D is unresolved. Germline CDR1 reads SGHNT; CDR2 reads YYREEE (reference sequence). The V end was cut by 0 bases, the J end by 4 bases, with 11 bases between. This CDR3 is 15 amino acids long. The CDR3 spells CASSLDILPYNEQFF. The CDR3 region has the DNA TGTGCCAGCAGCTTGGACATACTCCCATACAATGAGCAGTTCTTC.

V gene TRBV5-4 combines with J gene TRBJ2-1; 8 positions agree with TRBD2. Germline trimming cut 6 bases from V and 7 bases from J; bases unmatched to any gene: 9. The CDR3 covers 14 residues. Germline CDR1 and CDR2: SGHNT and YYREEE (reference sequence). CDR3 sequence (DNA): TGTGCCAGCAACTCCCGACTAGCGAAGAATGAGCAGTTCTTC. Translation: CASNSRLAKNEQFF.

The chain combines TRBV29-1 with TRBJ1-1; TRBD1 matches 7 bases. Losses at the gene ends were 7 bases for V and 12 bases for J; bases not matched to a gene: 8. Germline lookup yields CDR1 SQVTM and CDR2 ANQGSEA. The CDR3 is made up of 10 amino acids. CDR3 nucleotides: TGCAGCGCTGACGACAGGGTGTCTTTCTTT. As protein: CSADDRVSFF.

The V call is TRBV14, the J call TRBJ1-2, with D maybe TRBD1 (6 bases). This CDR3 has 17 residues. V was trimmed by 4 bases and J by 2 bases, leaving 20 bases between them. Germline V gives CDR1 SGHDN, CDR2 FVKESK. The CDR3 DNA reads TGTGCCAGCAGCCCTTCGAAAGGGGACACGCTAAACTATGGCTACACCTTC. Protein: CASSPSKGDTLNYGYTF.

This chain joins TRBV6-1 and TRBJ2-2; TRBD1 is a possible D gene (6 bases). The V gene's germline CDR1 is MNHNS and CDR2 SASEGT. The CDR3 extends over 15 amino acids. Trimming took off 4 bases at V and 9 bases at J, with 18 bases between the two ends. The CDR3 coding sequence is TGTGCCAGCAGTGCCGGGACATTCGCACGGCGGGAGCTGTTTTTT. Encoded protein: CASSAGTFARRELFF.

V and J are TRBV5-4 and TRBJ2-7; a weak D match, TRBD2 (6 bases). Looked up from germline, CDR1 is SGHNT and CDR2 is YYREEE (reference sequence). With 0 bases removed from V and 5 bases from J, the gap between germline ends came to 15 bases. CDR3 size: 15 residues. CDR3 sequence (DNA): TGTGCCAGCAGCTTGGGGGCGGGAATGGTGAACGAGCAGTACTTC. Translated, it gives CASSLGAGMVNEQYF.

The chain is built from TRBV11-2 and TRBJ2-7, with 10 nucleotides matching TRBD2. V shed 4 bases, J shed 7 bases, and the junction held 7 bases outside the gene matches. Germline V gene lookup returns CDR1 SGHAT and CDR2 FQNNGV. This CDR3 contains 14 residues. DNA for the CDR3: TGTGCCAGCAGCTCGCGACTAGCGGGCCTGGAGCAGTACTTC. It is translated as CASSSRLAGLEQYF.

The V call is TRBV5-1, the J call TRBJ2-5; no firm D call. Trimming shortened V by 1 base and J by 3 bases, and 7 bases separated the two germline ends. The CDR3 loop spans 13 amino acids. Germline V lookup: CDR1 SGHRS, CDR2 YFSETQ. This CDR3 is CASSLTGEETQYF. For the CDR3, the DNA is TGCGCCAGCAGCTTGACTGGGGAAGAGACCCAGTACTTC.

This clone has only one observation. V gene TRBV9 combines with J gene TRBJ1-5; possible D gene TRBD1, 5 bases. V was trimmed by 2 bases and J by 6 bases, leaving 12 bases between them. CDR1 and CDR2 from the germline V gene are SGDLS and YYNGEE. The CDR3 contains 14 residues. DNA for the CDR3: TGTGCCAGCAGCGTCCAGGGTTGGGGTCAGCCCCAGCATTTT. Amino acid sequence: CASSVQGWGQPQHF.

Written as DNA, the CDR3 is TGTGCCAGCAGCCTGGCCTCTGGGGCCAACGTCCTGACTTTC. Amino acids: CASSLASGANVLTF. V and J are TRBV6-4 and TRBJ2-6, with D hard to call. CDR3 length: 14 amino acids. The V and J ends lost 6 bases and 0 bases respectively, with 6 bases between them. The germline V gene has CDR1 MRHNA and CDR2 SNTAGT.

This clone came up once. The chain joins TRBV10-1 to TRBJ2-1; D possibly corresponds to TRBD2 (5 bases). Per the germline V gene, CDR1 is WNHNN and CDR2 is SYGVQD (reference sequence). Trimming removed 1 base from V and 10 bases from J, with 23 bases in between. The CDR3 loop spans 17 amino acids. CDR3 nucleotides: TGCGCCAGCAGTGAGTTTAGGAGTGGCGGGCTACTAGGGGAGCAGTTCTTC. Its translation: CASSEFRSGGLLGEQFF.

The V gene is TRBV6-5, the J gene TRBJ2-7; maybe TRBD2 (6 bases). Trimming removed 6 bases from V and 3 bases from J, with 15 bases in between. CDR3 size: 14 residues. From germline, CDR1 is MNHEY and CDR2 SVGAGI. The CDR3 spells CASRAREPHYEQYF. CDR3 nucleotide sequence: TGTGCCAGCAGGGCCCGGGAGCCTCACTACGAGCAGTACTTC.

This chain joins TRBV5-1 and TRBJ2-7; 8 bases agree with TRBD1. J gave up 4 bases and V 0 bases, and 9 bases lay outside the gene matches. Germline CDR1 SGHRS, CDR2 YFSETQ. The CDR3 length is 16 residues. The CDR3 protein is CASSLGGTGASYEQYF. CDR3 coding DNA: TGCGCCAGCAGCTTGGGCGGGACAGGAGCCTCATACGAGCAGTACTTC. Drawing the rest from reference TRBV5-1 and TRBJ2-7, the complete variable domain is KAGVTQTPRYLIKTRGQQVTLSCSPISGHRSVSWYQQTPGQGLQFLFEYFSETQRNKGNFPGRFSGRQFSNSRSEMNVSTLELGDSALYLCASSLGGTGASYEQYFGPGTRLTVT.

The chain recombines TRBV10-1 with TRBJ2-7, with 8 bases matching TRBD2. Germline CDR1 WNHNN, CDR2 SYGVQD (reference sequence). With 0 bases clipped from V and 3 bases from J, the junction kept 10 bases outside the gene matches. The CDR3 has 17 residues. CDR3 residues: CASSESPPGTSFYEQYF. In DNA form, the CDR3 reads TGCGCCAGCAGTGAGTCACCCCCCGGGACTAGTTTCTACGAGCAGTACTTC.

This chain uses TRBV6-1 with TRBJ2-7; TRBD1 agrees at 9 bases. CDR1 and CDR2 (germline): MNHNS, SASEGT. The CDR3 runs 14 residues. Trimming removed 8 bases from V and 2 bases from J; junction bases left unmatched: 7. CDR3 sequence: CASDKGQGAYEQYF. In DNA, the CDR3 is TGTGCCAGCGACAAGGGACAGGGTGCCTACGAGCAGTACTTC.

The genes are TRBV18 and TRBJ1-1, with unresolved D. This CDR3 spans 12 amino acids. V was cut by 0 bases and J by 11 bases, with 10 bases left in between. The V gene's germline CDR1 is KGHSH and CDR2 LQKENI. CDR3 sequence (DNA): TGTGCCAGCTCACCACCAGGACTAGCGGCTTTCTTT. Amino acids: CASSPPGLAAFF. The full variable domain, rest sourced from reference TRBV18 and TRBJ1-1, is NAGVMQNPRHLVRRRGQEARLRCSPMKGHSHVYWYRQLPEEGLKFMVYLQKENIIDESGMPKERFSAEFPKEGPSILRIQQVVRGDSAAYFCASSPPGLAAFFGQGTRLTVV.

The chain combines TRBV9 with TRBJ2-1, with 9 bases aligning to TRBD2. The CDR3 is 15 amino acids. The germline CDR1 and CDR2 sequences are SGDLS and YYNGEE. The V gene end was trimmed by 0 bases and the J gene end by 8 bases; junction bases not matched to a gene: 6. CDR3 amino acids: CASSVVSGRFDEQFF. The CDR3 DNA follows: TGTGCCAGCAGCGTAGTTAGCGGGAGATTCGATGAGCAGTTCTTC.

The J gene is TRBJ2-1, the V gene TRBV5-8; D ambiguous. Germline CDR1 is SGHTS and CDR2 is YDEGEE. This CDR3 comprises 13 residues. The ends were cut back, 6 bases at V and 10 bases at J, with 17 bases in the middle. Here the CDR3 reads CASTPFTELEQFF. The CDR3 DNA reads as TGTGCCAGCACACCCTTCACAGAACTAGAGCAGTTCTTC.

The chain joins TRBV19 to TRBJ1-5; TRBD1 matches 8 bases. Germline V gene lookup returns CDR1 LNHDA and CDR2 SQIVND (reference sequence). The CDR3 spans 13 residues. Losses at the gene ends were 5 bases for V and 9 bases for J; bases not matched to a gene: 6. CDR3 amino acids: CASSPGGVGPQHF. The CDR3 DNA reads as TGTGCCAGTAGTCCAGGGGGCGTCGGGCCCCAGCATTTT.

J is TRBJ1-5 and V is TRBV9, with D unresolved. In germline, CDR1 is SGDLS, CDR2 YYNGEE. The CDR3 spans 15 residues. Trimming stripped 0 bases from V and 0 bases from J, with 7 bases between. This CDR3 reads CASSVAADSNQPQHF. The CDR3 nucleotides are TGTGCCAGCAGCGTAGCAGCGGATAGCAATCAGCCCCAGCATTTT.

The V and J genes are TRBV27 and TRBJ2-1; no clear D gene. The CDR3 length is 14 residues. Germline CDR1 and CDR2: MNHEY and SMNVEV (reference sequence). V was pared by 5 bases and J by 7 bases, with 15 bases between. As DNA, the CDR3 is TGTGCCAGCAGTATGAGAGCCGCGTATAATGAGCAGTTCTTC. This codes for CASSMRAAYNEQFF.

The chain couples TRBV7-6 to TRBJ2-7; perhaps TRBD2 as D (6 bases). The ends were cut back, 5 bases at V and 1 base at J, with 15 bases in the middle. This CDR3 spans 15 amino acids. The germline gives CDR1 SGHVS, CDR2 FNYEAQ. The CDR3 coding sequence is TGTGCCAGCAGCCCCGCCGATGGAGGGTCCTACGAGCAGTACTTC. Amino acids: CASSPADGGSYEQYF.

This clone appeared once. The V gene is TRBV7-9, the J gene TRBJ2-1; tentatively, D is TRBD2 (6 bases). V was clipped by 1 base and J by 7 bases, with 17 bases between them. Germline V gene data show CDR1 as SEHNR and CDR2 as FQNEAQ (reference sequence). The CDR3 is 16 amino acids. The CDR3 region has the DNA TGTGCCAGCAGCTTAGGGGGAGGCGGAGGAAGGAATGAGCAGTTCTTC. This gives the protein CASSLGGGGGRNEQFF. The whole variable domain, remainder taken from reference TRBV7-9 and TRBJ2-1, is DTGVSQNPRHKITKRGQNVTFRCDPISEHNRLYWYRQTLGQGPEFLTYFQNEAQLEKSRLLSDRFSAERPKGSFSTLEIQRTEQGDSAMYLCASSLGGGGGRNEQFFGPGTRLTVL.

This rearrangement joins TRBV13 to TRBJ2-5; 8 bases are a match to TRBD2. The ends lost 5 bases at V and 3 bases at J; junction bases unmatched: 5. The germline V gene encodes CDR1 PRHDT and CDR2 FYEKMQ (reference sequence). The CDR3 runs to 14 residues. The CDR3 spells CASSLGTREETQYF. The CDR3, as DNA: TGTGCCAGCAGCCTGGGGACTAGAGAAGAGACCCAGTACTTC.

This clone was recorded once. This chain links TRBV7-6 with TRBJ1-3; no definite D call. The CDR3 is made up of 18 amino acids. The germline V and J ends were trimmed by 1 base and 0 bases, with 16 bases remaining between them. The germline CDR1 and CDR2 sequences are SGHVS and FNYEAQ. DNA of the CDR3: TGTGCCAGCAGCTTAGTAGTTGCCCGAACGAGCTCTGGAAACACCATATATTTT. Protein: CASSLVVARTSSGNTIYF.

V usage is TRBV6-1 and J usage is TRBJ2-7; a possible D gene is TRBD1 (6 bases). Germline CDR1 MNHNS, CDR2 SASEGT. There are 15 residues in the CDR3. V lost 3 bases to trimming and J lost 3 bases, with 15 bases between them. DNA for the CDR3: TGTGCCAGCAGTGACGACGCTACAGGGTACTACGAGCAGTACTTC. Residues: CASSDDATGYYEQYF.

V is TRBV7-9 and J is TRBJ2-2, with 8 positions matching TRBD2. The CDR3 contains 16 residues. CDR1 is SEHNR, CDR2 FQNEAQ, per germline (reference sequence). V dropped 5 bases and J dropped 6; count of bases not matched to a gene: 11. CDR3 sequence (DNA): TGTGCCAGCAGCCAAACCCAGCGGGAGACCGCCGGGGAGCTGTTTTTT. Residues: CASSQTQRETAGELFF.

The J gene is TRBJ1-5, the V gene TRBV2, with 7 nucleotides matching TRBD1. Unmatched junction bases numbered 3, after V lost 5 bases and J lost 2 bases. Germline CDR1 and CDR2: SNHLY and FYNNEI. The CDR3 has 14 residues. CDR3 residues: CASSQGGGNQPQHF. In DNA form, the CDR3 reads TGTGCCAGCAGTCAGGGGGGAGGCAATCAGCCCCAGCATTTT.

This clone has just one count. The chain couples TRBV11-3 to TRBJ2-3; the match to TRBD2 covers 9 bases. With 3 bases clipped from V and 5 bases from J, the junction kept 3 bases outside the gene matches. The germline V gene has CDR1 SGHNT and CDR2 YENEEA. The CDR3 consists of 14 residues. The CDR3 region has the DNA TGTGCCAGCAGCTTTAGCGGGAGTGTAGATACGCAGTATTTT. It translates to CASSFSGSVDTQYF.

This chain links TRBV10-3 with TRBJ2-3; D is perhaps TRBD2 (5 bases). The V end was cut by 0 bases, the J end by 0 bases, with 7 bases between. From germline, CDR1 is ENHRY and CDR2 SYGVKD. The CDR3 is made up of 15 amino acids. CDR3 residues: CAISESGGSTDTQYF. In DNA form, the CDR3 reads TGTGCCATCAGTGAGTCTGGCGGGAGCACAGATACGCAGTATTTT.

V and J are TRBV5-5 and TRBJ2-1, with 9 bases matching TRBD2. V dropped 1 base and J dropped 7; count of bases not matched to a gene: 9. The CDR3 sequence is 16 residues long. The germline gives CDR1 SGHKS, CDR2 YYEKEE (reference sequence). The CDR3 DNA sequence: TGTGCCAGCAGCTTGAGTGTGACTAGCGGAGAGAATGAGCAGTTCTTC. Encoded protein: CASSLSVTSGENEQFF.